The 24 T cell receptor beta chains presented below share a single source sample, sequenced in a study of blood T cell repertoires in COVID-19. Profiled with immunoSEQ multiplex PCR; TCRdb holds only in-frame clones, not every one. The sample holds 190,000 or so clones; 65% to 85% are singletons and the top ten take 6.5% to 9.5%. Sequenced material: PBMCs or T cells enriched from blood (not recorded which). The receptors shown here come from a man aged 35 to 55 who had recovered from COVID-19.

In the case of this clone: This CDR3 is also generated by other DNA sequences in the sample. The V call is TRBV27, the J call TRBJ2-2, with a possible D match to TRBD2 (6 bases). The CDR3 runs 14 residues. Germline CDR1 MNHEY, CDR2 SMNVEV (reference sequence). Deletions cut 2 bases from V and 5 bases from J, with 9 bases between. The CDR3 region is CASSLGLNTGELFF. CDR3 in DNA: TGTGCCAGCAGTTTAGGACTAAATACCGGGGAGCTGTTTTTT.

This clone came up once. In DNA, the CDR3 is TGTGCCAGCAGCCTAGCGGGGGACGGCACAGATACGCAGTATTTT. It codes for CASSLAGDGTDTQYF. The V call is TRBV11-3, the J call TRBJ2-3, with 10 bases lining up with TRBD2. Germline CDR1 reads SGHNT; CDR2 reads YENEEA. CDR3 length equals 15 residues. The V and J ends lost 5 bases and 1 base, in that order; junction bases with no gene match: 3.

The chain has TRBV5-1 and TRBJ2-5; D not resolved. With 4 bases removed from V and 2 bases from J, the gap between germline ends came to 9 bases. Germline-derived CDR1 and CDR2 are SGHRS and YFSETQ. This CDR3 spans 13 amino acids. CDR3 nucleotide sequence: TGCGCCAGCAGCCCGCAGGCGCAAGAGACCCAGTACTTC. This sequence encodes CASSPQAQETQYF.

This chain's CDR3 is CASSPGARETQYF. CDR3 coding DNA: TGTGCCAGCAGCCCTGGCGCTAGAGAGACCCAGTACTTC. The rearrangement joins TRBV7-2 to TRBJ2-5; D unresolved. The CDR3 length is 13 residues. CDR1 is SGHTA, CDR2 FQGNSA, per germline. The germline V and J ends were trimmed by 5 bases and 4 bases, with 11 bases remaining between them. Drawing the rest from reference TRBV7-2 and TRBJ2-5, the complete variable domain is GAGVSQSPSNKVTEKGKDVELRCDPISGHTALYWYRQSLGQGLEFLIYFQGNSAPDKSGLPSDRFSAERTGGSVSTLTIQRTQQEDSAVYLCASSPGARETQYFGPGTRLLVL.

The rearrangement links TRBV7-2 to TRBJ1-2; 7 bases are a match to TRBD1. Germline V CDR1 and CDR2: SGHTA, FQGNSA. This CDR3 is 17 amino acids long. The V gene end was trimmed by 5 bases and the J gene end by 1 base; junction bases not matched to a gene: 13. The CDR3 DNA sequence: TGTGCCAGCAGCCTCCAGGTCTGGGGACAGATTAACTATGGCTACACCTTC. Translated: CASSLQVWGQINYGYTF.

V usage is TRBV3-1 (or the pseudogene TRBV3-2) and J usage is TRBJ2-5; the match to TRBD2 covers 13 bases. CDR3 length: 17 amino acids. Germline V gene lookup returns CDR1 LGHDT and CDR2 YNNKEL (reference sequence). Losses at the gene ends were 1 base for V and 5 bases for J; bases not matched to a gene: 7. The CDR3 sequence: CASSQGTSGGARETQYF. The CDR3 DNA sequence: TGTGCCAGCAGCCAAGGGACTAGCGGGGGTGCGAGGGAGACCCAGTACTTC.

The rearrangement joins TRBV16 to TRBJ2-2; TRBD1 agrees at 9 bases. Germline V lookup: CDR1 KGHSY, CDR2 FQNENV. This CDR3 is 17 amino acids long. V trimming: 3 bases; J trimming: 1 base; junction bases outside the gene matches: 6. CDR3 sequence: CASSHHGQGWNTGELFF. CDR3 sequence (DNA): TGTGCCAGCAGCCACCACGGACAGGGGTGGAACACCGGGGAGCTGTTTTTT.

The chain uses TRBV7-2 and TRBJ2-1, with TRBD2 identical over 9 bases. With V trimmed by 5 bases and J by 4 bases, 15 bases remained unmatched. The CDR3 contains 18 residues. Germline V gene data show CDR1 as SGHTA and CDR2 as FQGNSA. CDR3 nucleotides: TGTGCCAGCAGCGCTAACCCAGCCGCTAGCGGGGCGTACAATGAGCAGTTCTTC. Residues: CASSANPAASGAYNEQFF.

This CDR3 reads CASSKREVYNEQFF. CDR3 nucleotides: TGTGCCAGCAGTAAGCGAGAGGTCTACAATGAGCAGTTCTTC. The V gene is TRBV6-5, the J gene TRBJ2-1; unclear D gene. The CDR3 spans 14 residues. Germline V gives CDR1 MNHEY, CDR2 SVGAGI. V was trimmed by 5 bases and J by 3 bases, leaving 11 bases between them.

V gene TRBV30 combines with J gene TRBJ1-3; tentatively, D is TRBD1 (6 bases). The CDR3 runs 14 residues. V dropped 5 bases and J dropped 0 bases, with 11 bases sitting between them. CDR1 and CDR2 from the germline V gene are GTSNPN and SVGIG (reference sequence). The CDR3 sequence is CAWGRTVSGNTIYF. The DNA of the CDR3 is TGTGCCTGGGGAAGGACAGTCTCTGGAAACACCATATATTTT. The variable domain in full, with the rest retrieved from reference TRBV30 and TRBJ1-3, is SQTIHQWPATLVQPVGSPLSLECTVEGTSNPNLYWYRQAAGRGLQLLFYSVGIGQISSEVPQNLSASRPQDRQFILSSKKLLLSDSGFYLCAWGRTVSGNTIYFGEGSWLTVV.

This chain connects TRBV27 to TRBJ2-1; 12 bases agree with TRBD2. This CDR3 contains 19 residues. J was trimmed by 2 bases and V by 0 bases; bases with no gene match: 8. Germline lookup yields CDR1 MNHEY and CDR2 SMNVEV (reference sequence). CDR3 sequence: CASSLSFWASGGAYNEQFF. The CDR3 DNA sequence: TGTGCCAGCAGTTTATCGTTTTGGGCTAGCGGGGGGGCCTACAATGAGCAGTTCTTC.

The V and J genes are TRBV5-1 and TRBJ1-5; unclear D gene. In germline, CDR1 is SGHRS, CDR2 YFSETQ. Trimming cost V 0 bases and J 6 bases, with 10 bases left between them. The CDR3 runs to 14 residues. CDR3 in DNA: TGCGCCAGCAGCTTGGAGGAGGGAAGTCAGCCCCAGCATTTT. It encodes CASSLEEGSQPQHF.

The DNA of the CDR3 is TGCGCCAGCAGCTGGACAGGGGCGGCGGGTGAAAAACTGTTTTTT. Its translation is CASSWTGAAGEKLFF. The rearrangement uses TRBV5-1 and TRBJ1-4, with 9 bases that match TRBD1. J was trimmed by 7 bases and V by 3 bases; bases with no gene match: 7. Germline CDR1 reads SGHRS; CDR2 reads YFSETQ. The CDR3 has 15 amino acids.

This clone was observed a single time. V gene TRBV5-4 combines with J gene TRBJ2-7; 9 bases map to TRBD1. V dropped 4 bases and J dropped 6; count of bases not matched to a gene: 8. This CDR3 has 14 residues. Germline CDR1 SGHNT, CDR2 YYREEE (reference sequence). DNA of the CDR3: TGTGCCAGCAGCACTCATGCGACAGGGGGCGAGCAGTACTTC. Its protein is CASSTHATGGEQYF. Full variable domain (missing parts from reference TRBV5-4 and TRBJ2-7): ETGVTQSPTHLIKTRGQQVTLRCSSQSGHNTVSWYQQALGQGPQFIFQYYREEENGRGNFPPRFSGLQFPNYSSELNVNALELDDSALYLCASSTHATGGEQYFGPGTRLTVT.

The J gene is TRBJ2-3, the V gene TRBV19, with TRBD2 identical over 12 bases. CDR1 and CDR2 from the germline V gene are LNHDA and SQIVND (reference sequence). Trimming took 6 bases from V and 2 from J; bases not matched to a gene: 3. The CDR3 loop spans 15 amino acids. CDR3 coding DNA: TGTGCCAGTAGGCTAGCGGGGGGGTACACAGATACGCAGTATTTT. Translated, it gives CASRLAGGYTDTQYF.

This rearrangement joins TRBV3-1 (or the pseudogene TRBV3-2) to TRBJ1-6; D is unresolved. The CDR3 totals 14 residues. The V gene's germline CDR1 is LGHDT and CDR2 YNNKEL (reference sequence). Trimming removed 1 base from V and 8 bases from J, with 9 bases in between. This chain's CDR3 is CASSQVGADSPLHF. Here the CDR3 DNA reads TGTGCCAGCAGCCAAGTAGGAGCTGATTCACCCCTCCACTTT.

Worth noting for this clone: The germline gene is not matched at one end of the junction; a read error may be the cause. V and J are TRBV7-2 and TRBJ1-3; maybe TRBD1 (5 bases). This CDR3 is built from 15 residues. Per germline, CDR1 SGHTA and CDR2 FQGNSA. The CDR3 nucleotides are TGTGCCAGCAACTTACAGCCGGGGGTGGGAAACACCATATATTTT. Protein product: CASNLQPGVGNTIYF.

This chain's CDR3 is CASSITGTLNEKLFF. CDR3 nucleotide sequence: TGTGCCAGCAGCATAACCGGGACTCTTAATGAAAAACTGTTTTTT. The rearrangement joins TRBV28 to TRBJ1-4; perhaps TRBD1 as D (5 bases). Trimming cost V 6 bases and J 4 bases, with 15 bases left between them. The CDR3 has 15 residues. Looked up from germline, CDR1 is MDHEN and CDR2 is SYDVKM.

The chain recombines TRBV6-5 with TRBJ1-5; no clear D. Looked up from germline, CDR1 is MNHEY and CDR2 is SVGAGI. Trimming pared 4 bases from V and 4 bases from J, leaving 8 bases between. CDR3 size: 13 residues. This chain's CDR3 is CASSLQINQPQHF. The CDR3 DNA sequence: TGTGCCAGCAGTTTACAGATAAATCAGCCCCAGCATTTT.

This sequence joins TRBV5-1 and TRBJ1-2; D is perhaps TRBD1 (5 bases). Trimming stripped 4 bases from V and 3 bases from J, with 13 bases between. The CDR3 has 14 amino acids. The germline V gene encodes CDR1 SGHRS and CDR2 YFSETQ. CDR3 sequence reads: CASSPNLRDYGYTF. The CDR3, as DNA: TGCGCCAGCAGCCCCAATCTCAGGGACTATGGCTACACCTTC.

J is TRBJ1-1 and V is TRBV5-1; no definite D call. The length of the CDR3 is 16 residues. The V gene's germline CDR1 is SGHRS and CDR2 YFSETQ. Trimming removed 0 bases from V and 0 bases from J, with 12 bases in between. The CDR3: CASSLGDTTMNTEAFF. The CDR3 nucleotides are TGCGCCAGCAGCTTGGGCGACACCACAATGAACACTGAAGCTTTCTTT.

This rearrangement joins TRBV12-3 or TRBV12-4 to TRBJ2-7; a weak D match, TRBD2 (6 bases). Trimming shortened V by 10 bases and J by 4 bases, and 14 bases separated the two germline ends. The CDR3 is 12 residues long. The chain's CDR3 is CATSTGEYEQYF. CDR3 DNA: TGTGCCACTTCGACGGGGGAGTACGAGCAGTACTTC.

This chain links TRBV7-7 with TRBJ1-6, with 11 bases that match TRBD1. The V and J ends lost 5 bases and 7 bases, in that order; junction bases with no gene match: 7. The length of the CDR3 is 16 residues. Germline V gives CDR1 SSHAT, CDR2 FNYEAQ (reference sequence). CDR3 bases: TGTGCCAGCAGCCCAGGACAGGGGGCGTGGAATTCACCCCTCCACTTT. Protein sequence: CASSPGQGAWNSPLHF.

CDR3 bases: TGTGCCATCAGTGCAGGGGACACCGGGGAGCTGTTTTTT. The encoded protein is CAISAGDTGELFF. The rearrangement links TRBV10-3 to TRBJ2-2, with D perhaps TRBD1 (6 bases). Per germline, CDR1 ENHRY and CDR2 SYGVKD. The V end lost 4 bases, the J end lost 3 bases, and 6 bases lay between the germline ends. There are 13 residues in the CDR3.